Listed here is a single T cell receptor beta chain. The sample belongs to a study of blood T cell repertoires in COVID-19. Method: immunoSEQ multiplex PCR; TCRdb's copy keeps in-frame clones and lacks some. Of about 160,000 clones listed, around four fifths were seen once; the top ten hold about 4.4%. Enrollees, roughly 18 to 89 years old, lived in approximately 25 US areas. Participants reported their clinical history, and cohort assignment relied on those reports. This CDR3 has 13 residues. V dropped 3 bases and J dropped 7; count of bases not matched to a gene: 5. The germline CDR1 and CDR2 sequences are LNHDA and SQIVND (reference sequence).

The chain combines TRBV19 with TRBJ2-7, with 8 bases lining up with TRBD1. The sequence was obtained from a woman in her forties or fifties who had recovered from COVID-19. The sequenced sample was PBMCs or T cells enriched from blood (not recorded which). CDR3 in amino acids: CASSIAGGWEQYV. CDR3 DNA sequence: TGTGCCAGTAGTATTGCAGGGGGCTGGGAGCAGTACGTC.